Detailed here is one TCR beta chain. The table lists this clonotype with many counts. Its recognized antigen is unknown. Base qualities are not provided; no much larger clone lies one nucleotide away. These data originate in a study of regulatory T cells in long-lasting Graves disease (TCRdb year 2021). General notes on the study: In the newly diagnosed Graves' disease group, patients had been taking antithyroid drugs for less than 3 months. This study used TCR sequencing and RNA sequencing of peripheral blood to compare persistent Graves' disease patients against newly diagnosed Graves' disease patients. The study took place in China and was registered as a clinical trial. TCR sequencing covered approximately 13 persistent and approximately 20 newly diagnosed Graves' disease patients, approximately 33 samples in total.

V was cut back by 4 bases and J by 5 bases, leaving a gap of 26 bases between them. CDR1 SEHNR and CDR2 FQNEAQ were looked up in the germline V gene (reference sequence). The CDR3, from cysteine to phenylalanine, totals 18 residues. Only the CDR3 portion is preserved as DNA: 54 bases, with reading frame beginning at the first base. The method was multiplex PCR. Data came from an Illumina HiSeq 4000. To build TCR beta libraries, CDR3 regions were amplified by Arm-PCR using iRepertoire HTBI primers. Before sequencing, the PCR products underwent gel purification. As for how the authors treated the data: A total of 62 TRBV and some 15 TRBJ segments were identified across samples and were used for gene usage analysis of CDR3 amino acid clonotypes. Filtered high-quality paired reads were merged into contigs using COPE and FqMerger. BLAST was used to align contigs to IMGT TRBV, TRBD and TRBJ reference genes, and CDR3 was defined according to IMGT. Highly expanded clones were defined as clonotypes with a frequency above 0.1%. Repertoire diversity was measured by Shannon entropy, and V-J evenness by the Gini coefficient. A clonotype found in more than one individual was treated as public. TCRdb trimmed the raw reads at Q25, called clones with MiXCR and kept productive beta chains. Every entry covers one CDR3 protein and lists the most common genes and DNA from its rows. Here the V and J calls rest on TCRdb's processing, not on the authors' analysis. Present in this sample are around 500,000 distinct CDR3 sequences, more than 10% of which were seen just once. Clones ranked in the top ten supply roughly 8.2% of the sample.

Overall results and qualifications from the work: Persistent disease showed preferential use of TRBV28, TRBJ1-2 and TRBJ2-5, whereas newly diagnosed disease favored TRBV20-1 and TRBJ2-1. The study examined only peripheral blood because the primary lesion, thyroid tissue, could not be accessed. More public clonotypes were shared among persistent patients (around 3,000) than among newly diagnosed patients (roughly 1,000). Sequencing and analysis were restricted to the TCR beta chain. Persistent Graves' disease patients showed lower TCR Shannon entropy and fewer highly expanded clones than newly diagnosed patients, suggesting clonal expansion. As a limitation, the authors acknowledged that the small sample size may reduce accuracy.

The sample's time point label is to be understood as: newly diagnosed GD, antithyroid drugs for less than 3 months. For both TCR sequencing and RNA sequencing, RNA was extracted from PBMCs using TRIzol. Graves' disease was diagnosed according to American Thyroid Association guidelines. Patients were recruited from an endocrinology department in Xi'an, China. From each patient, approximately 10 milliliters of peripheral blood was collected into an EDTA anticoagulant tube. Ficoll Paque Plus density gradient separation was used to isolate PBMCs, and no further T cell sorting was done. RNA quality was checked with an Agilent 2100 Bioanalyzer and agarose gel, and concentration with a NanoDrop 2000. These data also featured in a second study, about T cells in Graves' hyperthyroidism and ophthalmopathy. The second investigation adds: Graves' hyperthyroidism was defined as stable when no progression to ophthalmopathy occurred over 18 months of follow-up. Hyperthyroidism patients were newly diagnosed, had a disease duration of under 2 months, and were aged 18 to 65 years. Any patient with an uncontrolled infection, another autoimmune disease, pregnancy or lactation was excluded. Diagnoses relied on clinical symptoms, serum thyroxine and TRAb, thyroid ultrasound and orbital computed tomography. For the first round of RT-PCR on the TCR CDR3, the HTBI primer set was used together with the Qiagen OneStep RT-PCR kit. Most expanded thyroid clonotypes (frequency above 0.001) were also detected in blood, suggesting blood repertoires may reflect thyroid immune responses. In cross-validation, a model built on a 13 V-J signature told ophthalmopathy apart from stable hyperthyroidism with approximately 91% sensitivity and roughly 81% specificity, and in testing the same model reached 80%/75%. During validation, the model predicted progression to ophthalmopathy a median of approximately six months ahead of onset, with around 71% sensitivity and roughly 75% specificity. TCR V-J signatures able to tell the groups apart were searched for in a discovery cohort of 100 patients, of whom 43 had Graves' ophthalmopathy and under 65 had stable Graves' hyperthyroidism. Whether ophthalmopathy could be predicted prospectively was tested in an independent validation cohort made up of 18 to 20 hyperthyroidism patients plus 17 patients who later progressed to ophthalmopathy. The roughly 100 discovery patients were randomly divided into training and test sets at a 7:3 ratio. The study also compared thyroid tissue and blood T-cell repertoires from about six Graves' hyperthyroidism patients. Once sampling was done, hyperthyroidism patients were given methimazole at a starting dose of 30 mg daily, whereas ophthalmopathy patients were given high-dose intravenous methylprednisolone. Libraries were constructed in a second round of multiplex PCR, after which size selection and purification were performed. The libraries were sequenced on an Illumina HiSeq2000 using paired-end 100 bp reads. SOAPnuke was used to process the raw data, throwing out any read that contained adapters or uncalled bases, had a mean Phred below 15, or lacked an exact constant-primer or identifier match. COPE v1.2.5 was used to merge high-quality paired reads, and clonotypes were defined as unique nucleotide sequences. MiTCR v1.1 was used to align the clonotypes against IMGT TRBV, TRBD and TRBJ reference segments. The analysis included only V-J combinations with a frequency above 0.0001, which together covered roughly 99% of the repertoires. A TCS score was defined as the ratio of F50 (clonal expansion) to E x V (chaos), with BLOSUM62-based TCRdist applied between CDR3 peptides within each V-J. Welch's t-statistics and random forest reduced fewer than 600 V-J features to around 14, which were used in a naive Bayes classifier (R e1071). Sample size was not statistically predetermined, and blinding of investigators to group allocation was not performed. According to the paper, TCR Vbeta CDR3 sequencing was carried out on 135 peripheral blood samples, which came from 40 to 45 ophthalmopathy, approximately 78 hyperthyroidism and some 17 progressor patients.

The material was peripheral blood mononuclear cells (PBMCs), obtained at new diagnosis, from a patient treated with antithyroid drugs. The origin of this receptor is a woman aged 25-40 years with Graves disease. Donor details come from another sample of the same person, matched by shared clones. The rearrangement combines TRBV7-9 with TRBJ2-5; TRBD2 could be the D gene, as 6 bases match. In nucleotide form, the sequence is TGTGCCAGCAGCTCCCGGGACCCCGGGACGGTAGCGGAGGAGACCCAGTACTTC. This is translated as CASSSRDPGTVAEETQYF.